Below, 26 T cell receptor beta chains from the same sample are listed, as sequenced in a study of CD8 T cells in ankylosing spondylitis. TCRdb redid the calling of the 5' RACE reads with MiXCR, one entry per CDR3 protein. Here the sample spans approximately 500,000 distinct CDR3 sequences, over 9.5% being singletons. Notes on the study in general: About 8 highly homologous variants made up a TCR beta motif, and this motif appeared characteristic of ankylosing spondylitis blood.

These receptors are not linked to any known antigen. Source material: blood, either unsorted or a sorted T cell fraction (not recorded which). The origin of the receptors is a male donor with ankylosing spondylitis.

There are a few counts of this clonotype. The chain carries TRBV6-1 and TRBJ2-5, with 8 bases aligning to TRBD2. Germline CDR1 MNHNS, CDR2 SASEGT. This CDR3 contains 14 residues. V trimming: 4 bases; J trimming: 5 bases; junction bases outside the gene matches: 6. The CDR3 nucleotides are TGTGCCAGCAGTGCCGGACTAGCCCTGGAGACCCAGTACTTC. Translation: CASSAGLALETQYF.

This clonotype showed up just a few times. The chain joins TRBV6-5 to TRBJ2-1, with 10 positions matching TRBD2. The CDR3 runs 14 residues. The germline gives CDR1 MNHEY, CDR2 SVGAGI. The trim removed 0 bases at V and 8 bases at J, leaving 1 base unmatched. The CDR3 loop is CASSYSAGGYEQFF. CDR3 coding DNA: TGTGCCAGCAGTTACTCAGCGGGAGGGTATGAGCAGTTCTTC.

This clonotype was seen only a few times. The rearrangement uses TRBV20-1 and TRBJ1-2; D is possibly TRBD1 (6 bases). Trimming removed 4 bases at V and 3 bases at J, with 18 bases between. The CDR3 consists of 15 residues. From germline, CDR1 is DFQATT and CDR2 SNEGSKA (reference sequence). Here the CDR3 DNA reads TGCAGTGCTACCCAGGCCCCAGGGGCCGACTATGGCTACACCTTC. This sequence encodes CSATQAPGADYGYTF.

This clonotype turned up a few times. The gene calls are TRBV28 and TRBJ2-2; 7 bases are a match to TRBD1. The germline V gene encodes CDR1 MDHEN and CDR2 SYDVKM. CDR3 length equals 17 residues. Trimming removed 5 bases from V and 5 bases from J; junction bases left unmatched: 14. CDR3 region: CASSLSLRGRKTGELFF. CDR3 coding DNA: TGTGCCAGCAGTCTCTCGTTGAGGGGGCGCAAAACCGGGGAGCTGTTTTTT.

This sequence joins TRBV6-1 and TRBJ2-1, with D possibly matching TRBD1 (5 bases). Trimming removed 4 bases from V and 6 bases from J, with 13 bases in between. The CDR3 runs to 14 residues. The V gene's germline CDR1 is MNHNS and CDR2 SASEGT. This CDR3 reads CASSVAGIPNEQFF. CDR3 nucleotides: TGTGCCAGCAGTGTGGCAGGGATTCCCAATGAGCAGTTCTTC.

This clonotype has more than one count but fewer than ten. The chain is built from TRBV7-9 and TRBJ2-5; 7 bases agree with TRBD2. The CDR3 length is 15 residues. From germline, CDR1 is SEHNR and CDR2 FQNEAQ (reference sequence). Trimming took 5 bases from V and 2 from J; bases not matched to a gene: 8. The CDR3 region is CASSHGGGPQETQYF. Written as DNA, the CDR3 is TGTGCCAGCAGCCATGGGGGAGGGCCTCAAGAGACCCAGTACTTC.

The chain carries TRBV30 and TRBJ1-5; D call uncertain. V lost 3 bases to trimming and J lost 3 bases, with 18 bases between them. Germline V gives CDR1 GTSNPN, CDR2 SVGIG (reference sequence). The CDR3 is 16 amino acids. CDR3 region: CAWRNPGYSFNQPQHF. CDR3 bases: TGTGCCTGGAGAAATCCGGGATACAGTTTCAATCAGCCCCAGCATTTT.

This clonotype was seen a few times. The chain uses TRBV11-3 and TRBJ2-3, with a tentative D call TRBD1 (7 bases). This CDR3 contains 17 residues. Per the germline V gene, CDR1 is SGHNT and CDR2 is YENEEA. The ends were cut back, 1 base at V and 3 bases at J, with 17 bases in the middle. CDR3 DNA: TGTGCCAGCAGCTTAGGTCGGGAGACAGGGAGGACAGATACGCAGTATTTT. Its translation: CASSLGRETGRTDTQYF.

This clonotype came up a few times. The genes are TRBV4-1 and TRBJ2-3; 9 bases align to TRBD2. J was trimmed by 3 bases and V by 2 bases; bases with no gene match: 12. Germline V gives CDR1 MGHRA, CDR2 YSYEKL. The CDR3 is made up of 18 amino acids. CDR3 sequence (DNA): TGCGCCAGCAGCCAACTTCGAGGCGGGAGGGCCGGGACAGATACGCAGTATTTT. Its translation: CASSQLRGGRAGTDTQYF.

This clonotype was seen many times. The genes are TRBV10-3 and TRBJ2-5; D is undetermined. V was cut by 3 bases and J by 4 bases, with 12 bases left in between. Germline V gives CDR1 ENHRY, CDR2 SYGVKD. The CDR3 has 14 amino acids. In nucleotides, the CDR3 is TGTGCCATCAGTGAATCCCTACACCGAGAGACCCAGTACTTC. Protein sequence: CAISESLHRETQYF.

This clonotype has at least ten counts. The rearrangement joins TRBV11-2 to TRBJ2-7, with 10 bases aligning to TRBD2. Germline V gene data show CDR1 as SGHAT and CDR2 as FQNNGV. V was clipped by 2 bases and J by 2 bases; unmatched bases: 6. The CDR3 extends over 16 amino acids. CDR3: CASSLNRLAGAYEQYF. The DNA of the CDR3 is TGTGCCAGCAGCTTAAATAGGCTAGCGGGAGCCTACGAGCAGTACTTC.

This sequence joins TRBV2 and TRBJ1-6, with unresolved D. V was pared by 1 base and J by 7 bases, with 8 bases between. CDR1 SNHLY and CDR2 FYNNEI come from the germline V gene. This CDR3 comprises 14 residues. The CDR3 sequence: CASSEGRVNSPLHF. CDR3 DNA sequence: TGTGCCAGCAGTGAAGGTCGGGTCAATTCACCCCTCCACTTT.

Ten or more counts support this clonotype. The gene calls are TRBV7-9 and TRBJ1-5; D is unclear. The ends were cut back, 5 bases at V and 0 bases at J, with 5 bases in the middle. Per germline, CDR1 SEHNR and CDR2 FQNEAQ (reference sequence). The CDR3 spans 13 residues. CDR3 nucleotide sequence: TGTGCCAGCAGCATTGATAGCAATCAGCCCCAGCATTTT. This gives the protein CASSIDSNQPQHF.

The table lists this clonotype with a few counts. The V and J genes are TRBV25-1 and TRBJ2-5; D unresolved. The CDR3 consists of 11 residues. The germline gives CDR1 MGHDK, CDR2 SYGVNS. Trimming took 4 bases from V and 4 from J, leaving 4 bases between them. The CDR3 bases are TGTGCCAGCAGTGGTCCAGAGACCCAGTACTTC. This encodes CASSGPETQYF.

V usage is TRBV5-1 and J usage is TRBJ2-5; 12 nucleotides match TRBD1. CDR1 SGHRS and CDR2 YFSETQ come from the germline V gene. J gave up 4 bases and V 4 bases, and 2 bases lay outside the gene matches. The CDR3 runs 14 residues. The CDR3 DNA sequence: TGCGCCAGCAGCGCGGGACAGGGGGCAGAGACCCAGTACTTC. It encodes CASSAGQGAETQYF. The full variable domain, rest sourced from reference TRBV5-1 and TRBJ2-5, is KAGVTQTPRYLIKTRGQQVTLSCSPISGHRSVSWYQQTPGQGLQFLFEYFSETQRNKGNFPGRFSGRQFSNSRSEMNVSTLELGDSALYLCASSAGQGAETQYFGPGTRLLVL.

The rearrangement links TRBV20-1 to TRBJ2-7; 10 positions match TRBD1. CDR3 size: 15 residues. The germline CDR1 and CDR2 sequences are DFQATT and SNEGSKA (reference sequence). The V segment lost 6 bases and the J segment 7 bases; nucleotides outside the gene matches: 15. The CDR3: CSADLRDRGIKEQYF. Written as DNA, the CDR3 is TGCAGTGCCGACCTCCGGGACAGGGGTATTAAAGAGCAGTACTTC.

The rearrangement joins TRBV30 to TRBJ2-1, with D perhaps TRBD1 or TRBD2 (5 bases each). The CDR3 is 14 residues long. V lost 2 bases and J 9 bases, leaving 17 bases between the germline ends. Germline CDR1 and CDR2: GTSNPN and SVGIG (reference sequence). The CDR3 DNA reads as TGTGCCTGGAGTTCCGGGACCCAAAGAGGTGAGCAGTTCTTC. It is translated as CAWSSGTQRGEQFF.

This clonotype was observed at least ten times. The V gene is TRBV7-6, the J gene TRBJ2-1; a weak D match, TRBD2 (5 bases). Germline V lookup: CDR1 SGHVS, CDR2 FNYEAQ. The CDR3 consists of 13 residues. V gave up 0 bases and J gave up 9 bases, with 9 bases separating them. The CDR3 nucleotides are TGTGCCAGCAGCTTAGCGTGGGCGGGTGAGCAGTTCTTC. Translated, it gives CASSLAWAGEQFF.

This clonotype showed up just a few times. The rearrangement joins TRBV6-1 to TRBJ2-5; no clear D. Germline V gives CDR1 MNHNS, CDR2 SASEGT. The V and J ends lost 2 bases and 5 bases respectively, with 12 bases between them. The length of the CDR3 is 14 residues. CDR3 sequence (DNA): TGTGCCAGCAGTGAACGGGCCCTGGGGGAGACCCAGTACTTC. Translating gives CASSERALGETQYF.

This clonotype was detected only a few times. The gene calls are TRBV7-2 and TRBJ1-6, with 9 positions matching TRBD1. Trimming at V came to 4 bases and at J to 4 bases, leaving 5 bases not matched to a gene. The CDR3 has 16 amino acids. In germline, CDR1 is SGHTA, CDR2 FQGNSA. Here the CDR3 DNA reads TGTGCCAGCAGCTACCTGACAGGGGGATATAATTCACCCCTCCACTTT. As protein: CASSYLTGGYNSPLHF.

This clonotype was counted only a few times. This chain connects TRBV20-1 to TRBJ2-5, with 10 nucleotides matching TRBD2. J lost 4 bases, V lost 2 bases, and 4 bases had no gene match. Germline values: CDR1 DFQATT, CDR2 SNEGSKA (reference sequence). The CDR3 loop spans 14 amino acids. As DNA, the CDR3 is TGCAGTGCTAGAAGTCTAGCGGGAGTAGAGACCCAGTACTTC. This codes for CSARSLAGVETQYF.

The table lists this clonotype with a few counts. V usage is TRBV20-1 and J usage is TRBJ2-7; TRBD1 might be the D (5 bases). The CDR3 is made up of 13 amino acids. Germline-derived CDR1 and CDR2 are DFQATT and SNEGSKA (reference sequence). V was clipped by 2 bases and J by 6 bases, with 14 bases between them. CDR3 sequence: CSARMPTQGEQYV. The CDR3 bases are TGCAGTGCTAGAATGCCCACGCAGGGCGAGCAGTACGTC.

This clonotype was seen many times. The rearrangement uses TRBV12-3 or TRBV12-4 and TRBJ2-6; unclear D gene. Trimming stripped 3 bases from V and 1 base from J, with 7 bases between. The CDR3 spans 15 residues. The CDR3 DNA reads TGTGCCAGCAGTTTTGCAGAATCTGGGGCCAACGTCCTGACTTTC. Protein sequence: CASSFAESGANVLTF.

This clonotype occurred a few times. This chain connects TRBV9 to TRBJ2-2, with 10 nucleotides matching TRBD2. CDR1 SGDLS and CDR2 YYNGEE come from the germline V gene. V shed 0 bases and J 3 bases; nucleotides not matched to a gene: 8. The CDR3 runs to 18 residues. CDR3 sequence (DNA): TGTGCCAGCAGCGTAGATGCTAGCGGGAGTAAATACACCGGGGAGCTGTTTTTT. Translation gives CASSVDASGSKYTGELFF. Looking up the rest from reference TRBV9 and TRBJ2-2 gives the full variable domain: DSGVTQTPKHLITATGQRVTLRCSPRSGDLSVYWYQQSLDQGLQFLIQYYNGEERAKGNILERFSAQQFPDLHSELNLSSLELGDSALYFCASSVDASGSKYTGELFFGEGSRLTVL.

The chain is built from TRBV7-2 and TRBJ2-2, with D possibly being TRBD2 (5 bases). CDR3 size: 15 residues. V was trimmed by 5 bases and J by 4 bases, leaving 14 bases between them. CDR1 is SGHTA and CDR2 is FQGNSA in the germline V gene. CDR3 protein: CASSPKRVSTGELFF. The DNA for the CDR3 is TGTGCCAGCAGCCCGAAGAGGGTATCCACCGGGGAGCTGTTTTTT.

This clonotype was counted between two and nine times. This sequence joins TRBV12-3 or TRBV12-4 and TRBJ1-1, with 11 bases fitting TRBD1. Trimming took 4 bases from V and 4 from J; bases not matched to a gene: 2. The CDR3 is 14 residues long. Here the CDR3 reads CASSWTGGGTEAFF. The CDR3 nucleotides are TGTGCCAGCAGTTGGACAGGGGGCGGCACTGAAGCTTTCTTT.